A selection of T cell receptor beta chains follows, all from one sample in a study of OX40 agonist ivuxolimab in advanced cancers. The protocol was immunoSEQ multiplex PCR, while the TCRdb copy is restricted to in-frame clones and leaves out a portion. The sample lists under 95,000 clones, roughly nine tenths occurring once. Sample: CD4+ or CD8+ T cells sorted from blood, taken in a trial of the OX40 agonist ivuxolimab. Every receptor here comes from an adult with an advanced solid tumor such as melanoma, head and neck, liver or kidney cancer. The CDR3 runs from the conserved cysteine through the conserved F or W. Fields, in order: clone size, D gene, J gene, V gene, CDR3 protein, CDR3 DNA. The D gene is left open where the match is weak. Part of the rows lack a size; the others show once, few, many or a class for expanded clones.

>.|.|TRBJ2-5|TRBV21-1
CASSNYGLAGVETQYF
TGTGCCAGCAGCAATTATGGACTAGCGGGAGTTGAGACCCAGTACTTC
>.|.|TRBJ2-7|TRBV28
CASQAEGGRFYEQYF
TGTGCCAGCCAGGCGGAAGGGGGACGCTTCTACGAGCAGTACTTC
>once|.|TRBJ2-7|TRBV4-2
CASSQADPAYEQYF
TGTGCCAGCAGCCAAGCTGACCCCGCCTACGAGCAGTACTTC
>.|.|TRBJ1-5|TRBV10-2
CASSLGRVEQPQHF
TGCGCCAGCAGTCTCGGCAGGGTGGAGCAGCCCCAGCATTTT
>.|.|TRBJ2-7|TRBV5-4
CASRRQTSYEQYF
TGTGCCAGCAGGCGACAGACATCCTACGAGCAGTACTTC
>.|.|TRBJ2-7|TRBV30
CAWSAQDAKHEQYF
TGTGCCTGGAGTGCCCAGGACGCGAAGCACGAGCAGTACTTC
>once|.|TRBJ1-2|TRBV18
CASSPLGEYGYTF
TGTGCCAGCTCACCACTGGGAGAGTATGGCTACACCTTC
>.|.|TRBJ1-1|TRBV11-2
CASSLEGRLEAFF
TGTGCCAGCAGCTTAGAAGGGAGACTTGAAGCTTTCTTT
>.|.|TRBJ2-7|TRBV7-9
CASSPIVYEQYF
TGTGCCAGCAGCCCCATCGTTTACGAGCAGTACTTC
>.|TRBD2|TRBJ2-3|TRBV2
CASNRLAGSTDTQYF
TGTGCCAGCAATAGGCTAGCGGGAAGCACAGATACGCAGTATTTT
>.|TRBD2|TRBJ2-1|TRBV5-1
CASREGSYNEQFF
TGCGCCAGCCGGGAGGGCTCCTACAATGAGCAGTTCTTC
>.|.|TRBJ2-5|TRBV7-9
CASSFLQGMEQYF
TGTGCCAGCAGCTTTTTACAGGGAATGGAGCAGTACTTC
>.|.|TRBJ2-3|TRBV18
CASSPRDHPTDTQYF
TGTGCCAGCTCACCCCGGGACCACCCCACAGATACGCAGTATTTT
>few|TRBD1|TRBJ2-7|TRBV7-9
CASSSGQRMYEQYF
TGTGCCAGCAGCTCGGGACAGCGGATGTACGAGCAGTACTTC
>once|TRBD2|TRBJ2-7|TRBV6-1
CASTWTSGTYEQYF
TGTGCCAGCACCTGGACTAGCGGCACCTACGAGCAGTACTTC
>.|.|TRBJ2-1|TRBV11-2
CASSPPTTRIEQFF
TGTGCCAGCAGCCCGCCTACCACTAGGATTGAGCAGTTCTTC
>.|.|TRBJ2-5|TRBV4-1
CASRRTPDGTQYF
TGCGCCAGCAGACGAACTCCCGACGGGACCCAGTACTTC
>.|TRBD1|TRBJ1-1|TRBV2
CASSARQGGATEAFF
TGTGCCAGCAGTGCCCGTCAGGGGGGGGCCACTGAAGCTTTCTTT
>.|.|TRBJ2-7|TRBV10-3
CAISEMDTSYEQYF
TGTGCCATCAGTGAAATGGACACGTCCTACGAGCAGTACTTC
>.|.|TRBJ2-5|TRBV7-8
CASSIDKASGTQYF
TGTGCCAGCAGCATTGACAAAGCCTCAGGGACCCAGTACTTC
>.|TRBD1|TRBJ1-2|TRBV6-5
CASSYSQGAHGYTF
TGTGCCAGCAGTTACTCACAGGGGGCGCATGGCTACACCTTC
>.|TRBD1|TRBJ2-7|TRBV30
CAWSQGVTYEQYF
TGTGCCTGGAGCCAGGGGGTAACCTACGAGCAGTACTTC
>.|.|TRBJ2-7|TRBV5-1
CASSQGPDGSYEQYF
TGCGCCAGCAGCCAAGGGCCCGACGGCTCCTACGAGCAGTACTTC
>once|.|TRBJ2-5|TRBV19
CASSIYGWTDGEETQYF
TGTGCCAGTAGTATTTATGGCTGGACGGACGGAGAAGAGACCCAGTACTTC
>once|.|TRBJ1-5|TRBV19
CASSSPRTGNNQPQHF
TGTGCCAGTAGTAGCCCTCGTACAGGGAACAATCAGCCCCAGCATTTT
>.|.|TRBJ1-1|TRBV6-5
CASSREATEAFF
TGTGCCAGCAGCCGTGAGGCGACTGAAGCTTTCTTT
>.|.|TRBJ2-7|TRBV28
CASSRDRPLDEQYF
TGTGCCAGCAGTCGGGACCGGCCCCTTGACGAGCAGTACTTC
>.|TRBD2|TRBJ2-3|TRBV11-3
CASSRGGITDTQYF
TGTGCCAGCAGTCGGGGGGGGATCACAGATACGCAGTATTTT
>.|TRBD1|TRBJ2-7|TRBV18
CASSPRDSTYEQYF
TGTGCCAGCTCACCCCGGGACAGCACCTACGAGCAGTACTTC
>.|.|TRBJ2-3|TRBV9
CASSSPLLGTDTQYF
TGTGCCAGCAGCTCCCCCCTACTCGGAACAGATACGCAGTATTTT
>.|TRBD1|TRBJ2-7|TRBV5-1
CASSRGQGLSYEQYF
TGCGCCAGCAGCAGGGGACAGGGCCTGAGCTACGAGCAGTACTTC
>.|.|TRBJ2-7|TRBV4-2
CASSLRLDEYEQYF
TGTGCCAGCAGCCTCAGACTAGACGAGTACGAGCAGTACTTC
>.|.|TRBJ2-7|TRBV7-9
CASSSPGGAYEQYF
TGTGCCAGCAGCTCCCCCGGTGGAGCCTACGAGCAGTACTTC
>.|TRBD1|TRBJ1-2|TRBV27
CASSPGGENYGYTF
TGTGCCAGCAGCCCAGGGGGCGAGAACTATGGCTACACCTTC
>.|.|TRBJ2-1|TRBV5-4
CASSLAGRLRDEQFF
TGTGCCAGCAGCTTGGCCGGGAGATTGCGCGATGAGCAGTTCTTC
>few|.|TRBJ2-3|TRBV4-1
CASSQTREPSTDTQYF
TGCGCCAGCAGCCAGACCCGGGAGCCCAGCACAGATACGCAGTATTTT
>few|.|TRBJ2-1|TRBV6-5
CASTASWNEQFF
TGTGCCAGCACAGCGAGTTGGAATGAGCAGTTCTTC
>.|.|TRBJ2-2|TRBV7-9
CASKTENTGELFF
TGTGCCAGCAAGACAGAAAACACCGGGGAGCTGTTTTTT
>.|.|TRBJ1-3|TRBV7-9
CASSQASGLSGNTIYF
TGTGCCAGCAGCCAAGCGTCGGGTCTCTCTGGAAACACCATATATTTT
>few|.|TRBJ2-1|TRBV19
CASRWRGLGDEQFF
TGTGCCAGTAGGTGGAGGGGGCTAGGGGATGAGCAGTTCTTC
>.|.|TRBJ1-1|TRBV2
CASSVSGGAGTEAFF
TGTGCCAGCAGTGTATCTGGGGGCGCAGGCACTGAAGCTTTCTTT
>few|TRBD1|TRBJ1-2|TRBV19
CASTPQGVNYGYTF
TGTGCCAGTACTCCCCAGGGGGTAAACTATGGCTACACCTTC
>once|.|TRBJ2-2|TRBV27
CASSLSYGELFF
TGTGCCAGCAGTTTATCGTACGGGGAGCTGTTTTTT